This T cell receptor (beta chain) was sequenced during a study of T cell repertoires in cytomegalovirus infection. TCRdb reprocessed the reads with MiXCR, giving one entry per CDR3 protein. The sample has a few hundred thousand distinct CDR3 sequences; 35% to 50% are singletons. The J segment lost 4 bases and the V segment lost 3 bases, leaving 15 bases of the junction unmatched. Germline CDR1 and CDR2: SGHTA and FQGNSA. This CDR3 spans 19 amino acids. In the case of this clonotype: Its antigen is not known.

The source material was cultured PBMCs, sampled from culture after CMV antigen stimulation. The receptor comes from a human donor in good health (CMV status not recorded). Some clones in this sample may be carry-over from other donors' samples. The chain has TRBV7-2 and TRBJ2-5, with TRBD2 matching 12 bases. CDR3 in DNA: TGTGCCAGCAGCTTTAGCAGCCTAGCGGGGGGGCCGGGAAGAGAGACCCAGTACTTC. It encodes CASSFSSLAGGPGRETQYF.